This T cell receptor (beta chain) is from a study of T cells in Graves' hyperthyroidism and ophthalmopathy. In the study overall: Peripheral blood was acquired at first diagnosis, ahead of any therapy whatsoever.

This clonotype was detected a few times. Antigen unknown. It was uncontrolled infection, other autoimmune disease, pregnancy or lactation that excluded patients. Germline V gene lookup returns CDR1 MGHDK and CDR2 SYGVNS. The CDR3 consists of 15 residues. With 1 base removed from V and 6 bases from J, the gap between germline ends came to 15 bases. Study-level points and caveats: In the blood, most expanded thyroid clonotypes above 0.001 appeared as well. Ophthalmopathy stood apart from stable hyperthyroidism in a 13 V-J model.

From RNA transcripts, TCR beta CDR3 regions were amplified. The HTBI primer set was used in a first-round RT-PCR of the TCR CDR3. Each CDR3 protein gets one entry after TCRdb re-called the multiplex PCR reads with MiXCR. Of about 610,000 distinct CDR3 sequences listed, 14% to 15% are singletons. This TCR came from a middle-aged woman with Graves' ophthalmopathy. The chain has TRBV25-1 and TRBJ1-2; no clear D. Sequencing was performed on blood. The CDR3 DNA reads as TGTGCCAGCAGTGAATCTGGAAGGGCTTTTAATGGCTACACCTTC. Protein product: CASSESGRAFNGYTF.